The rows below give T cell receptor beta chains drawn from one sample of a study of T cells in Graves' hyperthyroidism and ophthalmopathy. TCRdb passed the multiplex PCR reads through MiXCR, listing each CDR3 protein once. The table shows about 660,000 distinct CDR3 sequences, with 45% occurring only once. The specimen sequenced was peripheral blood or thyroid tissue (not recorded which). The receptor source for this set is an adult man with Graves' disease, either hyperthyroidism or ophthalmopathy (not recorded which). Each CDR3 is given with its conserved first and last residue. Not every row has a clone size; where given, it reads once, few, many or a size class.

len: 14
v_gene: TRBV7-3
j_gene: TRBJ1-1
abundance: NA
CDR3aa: CASSPTGDNTEAFF

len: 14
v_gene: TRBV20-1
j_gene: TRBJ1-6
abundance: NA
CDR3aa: CSAIEGNNNSPLHF

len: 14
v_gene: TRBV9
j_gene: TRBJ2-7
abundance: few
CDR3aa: CASSVEQKTYEQYF

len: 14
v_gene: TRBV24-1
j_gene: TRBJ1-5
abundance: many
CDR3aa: CATRGPDSNQPQHF

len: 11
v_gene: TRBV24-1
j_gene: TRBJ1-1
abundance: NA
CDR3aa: CATTWETEAFF

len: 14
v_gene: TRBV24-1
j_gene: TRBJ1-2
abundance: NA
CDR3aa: CASSESGTSYGYTF

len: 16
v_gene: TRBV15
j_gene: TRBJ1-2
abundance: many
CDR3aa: CATSRDLGDRNYGYTF

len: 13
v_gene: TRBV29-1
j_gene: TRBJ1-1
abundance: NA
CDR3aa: CSVSVVGRTEAFF

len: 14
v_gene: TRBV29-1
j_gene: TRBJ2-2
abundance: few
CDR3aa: CSVTGHLDTGELFF

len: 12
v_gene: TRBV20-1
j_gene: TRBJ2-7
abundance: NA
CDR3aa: CSASRSLREQYF

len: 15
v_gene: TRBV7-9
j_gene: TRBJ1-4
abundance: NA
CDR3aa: CASSLMGPREEKLFF

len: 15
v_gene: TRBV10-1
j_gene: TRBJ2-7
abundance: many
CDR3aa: CASSELGVTSNEQYF

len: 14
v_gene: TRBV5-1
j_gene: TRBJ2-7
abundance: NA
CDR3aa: CASSGRRTGYEQYF

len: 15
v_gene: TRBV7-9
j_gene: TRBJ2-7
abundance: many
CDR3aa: CASTLSGSASYEQYF

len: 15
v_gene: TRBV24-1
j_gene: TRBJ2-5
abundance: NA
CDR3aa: CATSAMTGSGETQYF

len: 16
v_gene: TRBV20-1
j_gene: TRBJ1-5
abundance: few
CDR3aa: CSAMTDRAGSNQPQHF

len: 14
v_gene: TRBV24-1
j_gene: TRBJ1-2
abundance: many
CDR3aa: CATSLPDRSYGYTF

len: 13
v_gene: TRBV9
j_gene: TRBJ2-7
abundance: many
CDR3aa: CASSVSQGGEQYF

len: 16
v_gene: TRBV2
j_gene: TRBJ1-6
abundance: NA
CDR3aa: CASSHRQYPPNSPLHF

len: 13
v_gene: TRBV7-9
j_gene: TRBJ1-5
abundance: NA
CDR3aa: CATSTDLNQPQHF

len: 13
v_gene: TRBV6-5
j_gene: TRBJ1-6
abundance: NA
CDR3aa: CASSKQLNSPLHF

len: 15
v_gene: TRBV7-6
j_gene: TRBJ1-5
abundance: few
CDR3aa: CASSLSKGSGQPQHF

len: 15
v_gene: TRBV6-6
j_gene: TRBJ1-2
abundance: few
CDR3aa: CASINVPGGAYGYTF

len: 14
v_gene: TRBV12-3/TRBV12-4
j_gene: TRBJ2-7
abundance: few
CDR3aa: CASSGGQVGYEQYF

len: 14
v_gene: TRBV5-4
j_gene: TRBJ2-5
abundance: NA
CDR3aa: CASSSQTGEETQYF

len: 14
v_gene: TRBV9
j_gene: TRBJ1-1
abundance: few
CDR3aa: CASSVEGEGTEAFF

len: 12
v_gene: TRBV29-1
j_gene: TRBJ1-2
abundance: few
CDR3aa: CSVDRVSYGYTF

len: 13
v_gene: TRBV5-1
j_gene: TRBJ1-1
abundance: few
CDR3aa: CASTPVGNTEAFF

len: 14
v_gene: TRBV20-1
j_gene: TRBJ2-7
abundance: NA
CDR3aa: CSASQDRATYKQYF

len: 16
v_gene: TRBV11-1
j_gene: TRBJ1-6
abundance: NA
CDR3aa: CASSSHDLQGVPPLHF

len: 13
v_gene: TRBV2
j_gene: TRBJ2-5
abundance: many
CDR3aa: CASSDGRGNTQYF

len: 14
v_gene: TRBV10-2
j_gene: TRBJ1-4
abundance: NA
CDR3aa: CASSDVAGSEKLFF

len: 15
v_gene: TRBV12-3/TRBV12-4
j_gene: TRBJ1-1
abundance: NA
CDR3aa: CASRHGTAGNTEAFF

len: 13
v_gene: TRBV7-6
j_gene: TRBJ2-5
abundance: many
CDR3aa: CASSLAAPETQYF

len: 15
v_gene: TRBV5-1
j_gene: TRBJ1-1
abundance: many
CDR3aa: CASSLDGQANTEAFF

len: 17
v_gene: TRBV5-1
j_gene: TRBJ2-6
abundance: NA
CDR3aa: CASSLVQELSGANVLTF

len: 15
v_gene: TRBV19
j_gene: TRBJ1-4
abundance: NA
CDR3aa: CASRSGGQRTEKLFF

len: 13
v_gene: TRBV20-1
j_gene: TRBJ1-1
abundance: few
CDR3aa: CSAAPGGVGTAFF

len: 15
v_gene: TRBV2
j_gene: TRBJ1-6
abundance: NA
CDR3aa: CASSRRDRVNSPLHF

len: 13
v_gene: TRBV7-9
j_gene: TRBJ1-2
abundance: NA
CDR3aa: CASSQPPIDGYTF

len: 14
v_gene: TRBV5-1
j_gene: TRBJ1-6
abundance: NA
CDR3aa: CASSLGGEGSPPHF

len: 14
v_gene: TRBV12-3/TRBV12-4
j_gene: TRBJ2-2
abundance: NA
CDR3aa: CAIATSGTTGELFF